One T cell receptor (beta chain) is described in this entry. The antigen remains unidentified. The junction shows a germline mismatch at one end, possibly a read error. The primer mix had 60 Vbeta and 13 Jbeta primers. Some clones are missing from TCRdb's copy, which holds only in-frame ones; the method was immunoSEQ multiplex PCR. Seen here are roughly 110,000 clones, roughly 74% observed once, and the top ten hold approximately 2.4%. The record originates from a study of cytomegalovirus exposure and HLA in healthy donors. Overall study results and limits: TCR beta chains numbering more than 150 were designated cytomegalovirus-associated. Certain sequence variants were highly shared and formed a cluster, and this cluster was likely a sequencing artifact.

Germline CDR1 and CDR2: SNHLY and FYNNEI. The CDR3 contains 14 residues. Sequencing used PBMCs. V usage is TRBV2 and J usage is TRBJ2-5; D is possibly TRBD1 (6 bases). The receptor's source is a man in his forties in good health and CMV-seronegative. The CDR3 DNA reads TGTGCCAGCAGGGAAGGCAGGGGTGGTGAGACCCAGTACTTC. Encoded protein: CASREGRGGETQYF.